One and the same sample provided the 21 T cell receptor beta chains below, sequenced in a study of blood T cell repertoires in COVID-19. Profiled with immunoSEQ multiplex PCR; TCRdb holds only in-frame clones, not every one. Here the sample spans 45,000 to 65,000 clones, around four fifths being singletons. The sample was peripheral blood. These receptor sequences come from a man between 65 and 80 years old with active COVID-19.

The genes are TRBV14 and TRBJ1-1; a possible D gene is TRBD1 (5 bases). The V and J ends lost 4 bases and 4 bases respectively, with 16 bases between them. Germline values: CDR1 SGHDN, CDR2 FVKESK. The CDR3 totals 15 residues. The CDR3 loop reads CASSPSGGGGTEAFF. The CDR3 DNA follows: TGTGCCAGCAGCCCCTCGGGGGGAGGTGGCACTGAAGCTTTCTTT.

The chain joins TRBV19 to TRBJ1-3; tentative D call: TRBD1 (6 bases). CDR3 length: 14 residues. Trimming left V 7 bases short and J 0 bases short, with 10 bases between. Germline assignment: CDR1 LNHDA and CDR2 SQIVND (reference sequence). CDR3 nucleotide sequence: TGTGCCAGTACCCGAGGGGGCTCTGGAAACACCATATATTTT. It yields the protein CASTRGGSGNTIYF.

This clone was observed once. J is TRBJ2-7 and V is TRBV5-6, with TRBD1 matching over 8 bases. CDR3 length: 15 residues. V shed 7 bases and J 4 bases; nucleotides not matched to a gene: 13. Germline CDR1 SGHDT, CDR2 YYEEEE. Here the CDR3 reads CASLDVGQGSYEQYF. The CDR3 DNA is TGTGCCAGCTTAGACGTTGGACAGGGCTCTTACGAGCAGTACTTC.

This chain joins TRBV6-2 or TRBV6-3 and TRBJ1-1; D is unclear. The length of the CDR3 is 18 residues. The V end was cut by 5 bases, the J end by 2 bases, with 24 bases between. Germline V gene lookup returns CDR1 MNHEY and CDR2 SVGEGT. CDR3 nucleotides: TGTGCCAGCAGTCTTTCCCCTGCGCGACACCAAAGAAACACTGAAGCTTTCTTT. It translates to CASSLSPARHQRNTEAFF.

CDR3 sequence: CASGTGTGANEQFF. The CDR3 DNA is TGTGCCAGCGGGACCGGGACAGGGGCAAATGAGCAGTTCTTC. V gene TRBV25-1 combines with J gene TRBJ2-1, with 10 bases that match TRBD1. V lost 8 bases and J lost 7; bases outside the gene matches: 8. The CDR3 extends over 14 amino acids. Looked up from germline, CDR1 is MGHDK and CDR2 is SYGVNS.

CDR3 coding DNA: TGTGCCAGTAGTATCGGCGGGGGCAGCTTTAATTCACCCCTCCACTTT. This sequence encodes CASSIGGGSFNSPLHF. This chain connects TRBV19 to TRBJ1-6; D may be TRBD1 (6 bases). Germline CDR1 and CDR2: LNHDA and SQIVND (reference sequence). The CDR3 sequence is 16 residues long. V lost 3 bases to trimming and J lost 6 bases, with 15 bases between them. Variable domain in full (rest from reference TRBV19 and TRBJ1-6): DGGITQSPKYLFRKEGQNVTLSCEQNLNHDAMYWYRQDPGQGLRLIYYSQIVNDFQKGDIAEGYSVSREKKESFPLTVTSAQKNPTAFYLCASSIGGGSFNSPLHFGNGTRLTVT.

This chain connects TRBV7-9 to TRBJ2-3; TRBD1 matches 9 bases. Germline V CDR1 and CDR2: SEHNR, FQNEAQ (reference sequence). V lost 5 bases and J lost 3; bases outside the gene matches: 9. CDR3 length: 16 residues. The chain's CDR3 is CASSIIQGALTDTQYF. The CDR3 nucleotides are TGTGCCAGCAGCATAATACAGGGGGCGCTGACAGATACGCAGTATTTT.

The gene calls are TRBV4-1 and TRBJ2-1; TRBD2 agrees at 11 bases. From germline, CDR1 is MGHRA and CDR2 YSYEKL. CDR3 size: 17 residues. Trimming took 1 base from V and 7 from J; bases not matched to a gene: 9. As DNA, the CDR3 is TGCGCCAGCAGCCAAGTAATAGCGGGGGGGATGGGAAATGAGCAGTTCTTC. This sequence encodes CASSQVIAGGMGNEQFF.

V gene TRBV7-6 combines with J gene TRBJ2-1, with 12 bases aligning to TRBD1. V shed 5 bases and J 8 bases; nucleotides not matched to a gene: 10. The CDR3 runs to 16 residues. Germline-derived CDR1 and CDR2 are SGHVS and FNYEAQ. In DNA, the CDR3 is TGTGCCAGCAGCCGAAACCGGGACAGGGGGCATGATGAGCAGTTCTTC. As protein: CASSRNRDRGHDEQFF.

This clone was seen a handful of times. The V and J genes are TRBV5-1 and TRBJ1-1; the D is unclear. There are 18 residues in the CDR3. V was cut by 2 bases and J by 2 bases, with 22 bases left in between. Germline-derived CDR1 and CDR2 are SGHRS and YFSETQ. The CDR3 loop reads CASSFGYGSGRLNTEAFF. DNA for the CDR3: TGCGCCAGCAGCTTTGGTTATGGGTCAGGTAGATTAAACACTGAAGCTTTCTTT. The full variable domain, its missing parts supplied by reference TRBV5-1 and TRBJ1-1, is KAGVTQTPRYLIKTRGQQVTLSCSPISGHRSVSWYQQTPGQGLQFLFEYFSETQRNKGNFPGRFSGRQFSNSRSEMNVSTLELGDSALYLCASSFGYGSGRLNTEAFFGQGTRLTVV.

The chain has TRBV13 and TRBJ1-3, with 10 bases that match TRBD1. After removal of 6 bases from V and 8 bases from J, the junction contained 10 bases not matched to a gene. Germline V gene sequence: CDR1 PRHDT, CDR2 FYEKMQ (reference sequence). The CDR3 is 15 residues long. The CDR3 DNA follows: TGTGCCAGCAGGAAAGGGGGACAGGGGAGAGACACCATATATTTT. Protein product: CASRKGGQGRDTIYF.

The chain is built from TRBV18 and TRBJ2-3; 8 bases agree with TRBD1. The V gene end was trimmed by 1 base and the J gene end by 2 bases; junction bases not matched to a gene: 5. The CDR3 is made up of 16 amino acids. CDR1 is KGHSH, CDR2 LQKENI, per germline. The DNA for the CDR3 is TGTGCCAGCTCACCACTTCCAGGGGGCCCCACAGATACGCAGTATTTT. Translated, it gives CASSPLPGGPTDTQYF.

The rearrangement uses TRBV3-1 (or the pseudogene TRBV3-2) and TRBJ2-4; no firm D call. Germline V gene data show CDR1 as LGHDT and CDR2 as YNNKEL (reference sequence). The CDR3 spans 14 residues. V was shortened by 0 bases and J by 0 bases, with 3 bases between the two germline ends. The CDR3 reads CASSQDLAKNIQYF. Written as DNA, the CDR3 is TGTGCCAGCAGCCAAGACCTAGCCAAAAACATTCAGTACTTC.

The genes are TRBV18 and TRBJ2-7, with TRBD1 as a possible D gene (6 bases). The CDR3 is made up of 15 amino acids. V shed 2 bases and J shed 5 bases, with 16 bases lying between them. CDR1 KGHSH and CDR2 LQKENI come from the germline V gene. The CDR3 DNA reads TGTGCCAGCTCACCAGGAGCAGGGGTCGTGAACGAGCAGTACTTC. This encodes CASSPGAGVVNEQYF.

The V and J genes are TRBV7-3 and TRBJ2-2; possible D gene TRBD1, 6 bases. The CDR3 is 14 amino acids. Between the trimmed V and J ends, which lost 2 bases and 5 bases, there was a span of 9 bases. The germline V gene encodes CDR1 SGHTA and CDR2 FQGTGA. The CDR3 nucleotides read TGTGCCAGCAGCTTACAGGGGTTGACCGGGGAGCTGTTTTTT. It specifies CASSLQGLTGELFF.

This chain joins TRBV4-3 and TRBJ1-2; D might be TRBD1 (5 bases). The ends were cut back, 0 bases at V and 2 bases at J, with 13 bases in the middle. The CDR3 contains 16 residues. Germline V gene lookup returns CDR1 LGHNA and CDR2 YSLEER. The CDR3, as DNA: TGCGCCAGCAGCCAAGATCTGCCAGGGTCGAACTATGGCTACACCTTC. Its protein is CASSQDLPGSNYGYTF.

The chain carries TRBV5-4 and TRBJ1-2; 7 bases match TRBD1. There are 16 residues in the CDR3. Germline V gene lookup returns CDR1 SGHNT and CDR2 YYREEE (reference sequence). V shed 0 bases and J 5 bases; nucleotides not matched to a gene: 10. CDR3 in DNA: TGTGCCAGCAGCTTGGCCCCCACAGGGGCGGGGTATGGCTACACCTTC. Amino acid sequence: CASSLAPTGAGYGYTF. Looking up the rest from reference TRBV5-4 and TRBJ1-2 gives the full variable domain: ETGVTQSPTHLIKTRGQQVTLRCSSQSGHNTVSWYQQALGQGPQFIFQYYREEENGRGNFPPRFSGLQFPNYSSELNVNALELDDSALYLCASSLAPTGAGYGYTFGSGTRLTVV.

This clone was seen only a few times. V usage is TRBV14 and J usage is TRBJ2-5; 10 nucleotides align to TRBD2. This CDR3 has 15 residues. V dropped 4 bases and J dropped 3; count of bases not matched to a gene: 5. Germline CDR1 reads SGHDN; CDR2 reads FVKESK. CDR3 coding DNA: TGTGCCAGCAGCCGCTGGACTAGCGGCGAAGAGACCCAGTACTTC. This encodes CASSRWTSGEETQYF.

The CDR3 protein is CASSQGDRNYGYTF. In nucleotides, the CDR3 is TGCGCCAGCAGCCAAGGGGACAGAAACTATGGCTACACCTTC. The chain employs TRBV4-3 and TRBJ1-2; 7 nucleotides line up with TRBD1. This CDR3 spans 14 amino acids. Germline CDR1 and CDR2: LGHNA and YSLEER. The trim removed 1 base at V and 2 bases at J, leaving 1 base unmatched.

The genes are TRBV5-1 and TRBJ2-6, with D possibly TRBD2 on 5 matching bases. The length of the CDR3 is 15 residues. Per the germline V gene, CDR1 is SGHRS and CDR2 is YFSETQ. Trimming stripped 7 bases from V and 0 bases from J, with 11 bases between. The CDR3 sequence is CASQIGSSGANVLTF. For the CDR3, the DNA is TGCGCCAGCCAGATAGGGAGCTCTGGGGCCAACGTCCTGACTTTC.

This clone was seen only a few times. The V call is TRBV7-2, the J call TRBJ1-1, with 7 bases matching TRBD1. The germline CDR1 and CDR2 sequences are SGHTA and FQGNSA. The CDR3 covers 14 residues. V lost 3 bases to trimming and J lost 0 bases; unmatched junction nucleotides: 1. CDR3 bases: TGTGCCAGCAGCTTCAGGGGGGTGAACACTGAAGCTTTCTTT. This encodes CASSFRGVNTEAFF.